The clone carrying this T cell receptor beta chain has ten or more counts. This sample was included in a study of neurological immune-mediated disorders. This CDR3 is built from 14 residues. Germline values: CDR1 SGHTA, CDR2 FQGNSA. V lost 5 bases, J lost 1 base, and 9 bases lay in between. MiXCR, run by TCRdb on the 5' RACE reads, gives a single entry per CDR3 protein. The repertoire holds almost 85,000 distinct CDR3 sequences, with 2% to 3% as singletons. Sequencing input: PBMCs. The V and J genes are TRBV7-2 and TRBJ1-5; D is possibly TRBD1 (5 bases). The TCR sequence derives from a woman under 40 with multiple sclerosis. CDR3: CASSPWGSNQPQHF. CDR3 bases: TGTGCCAGCAGCCCCTGGGGGAGCAATCAGCCCCAGCATTTT.